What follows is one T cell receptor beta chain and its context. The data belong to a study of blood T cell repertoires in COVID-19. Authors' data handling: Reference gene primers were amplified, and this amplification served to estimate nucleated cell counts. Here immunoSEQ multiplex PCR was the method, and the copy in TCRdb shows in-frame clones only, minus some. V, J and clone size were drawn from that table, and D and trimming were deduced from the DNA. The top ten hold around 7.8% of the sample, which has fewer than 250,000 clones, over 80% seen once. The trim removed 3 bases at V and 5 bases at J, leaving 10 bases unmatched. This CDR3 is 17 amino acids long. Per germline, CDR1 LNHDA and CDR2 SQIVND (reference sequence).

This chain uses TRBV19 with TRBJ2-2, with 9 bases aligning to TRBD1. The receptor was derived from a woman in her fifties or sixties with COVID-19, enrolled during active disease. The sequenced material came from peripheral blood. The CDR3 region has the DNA TGTGCCAGTAGTATCGGGACAGGGTTAGGTGTAACCGGGGAGCTGTTTTTT. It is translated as CASSIGTGLGVTGELFF. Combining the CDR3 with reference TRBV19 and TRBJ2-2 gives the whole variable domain DGGITQSPKYLFRKEGQNVTLSCEQNLNHDAMYWYRQDPGQGLRLIYYSQIVNDFQKGDIAEGYSVSREKKESFPLTVTSAQKNPTAFYLCASSIGTGLGVTGELFFGEGSRLTVL.